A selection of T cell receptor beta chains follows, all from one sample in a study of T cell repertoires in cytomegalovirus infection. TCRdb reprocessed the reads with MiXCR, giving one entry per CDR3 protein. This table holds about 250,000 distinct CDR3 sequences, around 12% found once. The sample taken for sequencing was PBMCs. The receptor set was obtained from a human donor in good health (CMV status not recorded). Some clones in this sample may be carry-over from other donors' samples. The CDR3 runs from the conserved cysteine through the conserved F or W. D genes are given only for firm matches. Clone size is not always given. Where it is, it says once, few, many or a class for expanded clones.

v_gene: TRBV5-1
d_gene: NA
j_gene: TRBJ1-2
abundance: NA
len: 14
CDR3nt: TGCGCCAGCAGCCGAGGGGGGGAAGTGGGCGGCTACACCTTC
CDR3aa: CASSRGGEVGGYTF

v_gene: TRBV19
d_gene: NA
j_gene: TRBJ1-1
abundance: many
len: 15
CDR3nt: TGTGCCAGTAGTATAGATCTTCTCTTGAACACTGAAGCTTTCTTT
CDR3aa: CASSIDLLLNTEAFF

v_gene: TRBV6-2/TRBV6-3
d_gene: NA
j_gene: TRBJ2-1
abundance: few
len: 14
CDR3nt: TGTGCCAGCAGCTCCGGGACTTACAACAATGAGCAGTTCTTC
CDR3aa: CASSSGTYNNEQFF

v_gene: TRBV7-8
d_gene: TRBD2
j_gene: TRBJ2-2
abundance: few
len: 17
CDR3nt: TGTGCCAGCAGCTCTTGGACTAGCGGGAGGGGGAACGGGGAGCTGTTTTTT
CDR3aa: CASSSWTSGRGNGELFF

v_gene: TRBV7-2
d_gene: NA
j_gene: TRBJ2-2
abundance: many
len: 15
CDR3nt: TGTGCCAGCAGCCCCGGGACCGACCGGGGCGGGGAGCTGTTTTTT
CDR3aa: CASSPGTDRGGELFF

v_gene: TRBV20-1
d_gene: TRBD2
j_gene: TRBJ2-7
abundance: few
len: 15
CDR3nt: TGCAGTGCTAGATCTGGGACTAGCGGGGCCTACGAGCAGTACTTC
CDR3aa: CSARSGTSGAYEQYF

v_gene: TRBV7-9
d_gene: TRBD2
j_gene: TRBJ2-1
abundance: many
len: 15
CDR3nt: TGTGCCAGCACTCTCACCGGGGGGGATTACAATGAGCAGTTCTTC
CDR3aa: CASTLTGGDYNEQFF

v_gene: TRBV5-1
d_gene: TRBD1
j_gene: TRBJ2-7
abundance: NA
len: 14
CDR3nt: TGCGCCAGCAGCAAAGGGACAGGAGACTACGAGCAGTACTTC
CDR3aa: CASSKGTGDYEQYF

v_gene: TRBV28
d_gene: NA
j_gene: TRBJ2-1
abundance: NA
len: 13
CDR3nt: TGTGCCAGCACGGGACACAACTACAATGAGCAGTTCTTC
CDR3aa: CASTGHNYNEQFF

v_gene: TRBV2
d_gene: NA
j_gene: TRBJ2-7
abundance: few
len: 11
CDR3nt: TGTGCCAGCGGGGGTAACTACGAGCAGTACTTC
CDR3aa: CASGGNYEQYF

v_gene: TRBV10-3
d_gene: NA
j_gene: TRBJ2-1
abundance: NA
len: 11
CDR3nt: TGTGCCTCCTCGCCGGGCAATGAGCAGTTCTTC
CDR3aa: CASSPGNEQFF

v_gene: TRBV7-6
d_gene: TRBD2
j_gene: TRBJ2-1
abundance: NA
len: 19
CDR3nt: TGTGCCAGCAGCCCCTTCTCCGGGACTAGCGGGGGGGGTGACAATGAGCAGTTCTTC
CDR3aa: CASSPFSGTSGGGDNEQFF

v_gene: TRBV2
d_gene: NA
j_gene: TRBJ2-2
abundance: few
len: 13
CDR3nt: TGTGCCAGCAGGAGGACAGTTACCGGGGAGCTGTTTTTT
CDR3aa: CASRRTVTGELFF

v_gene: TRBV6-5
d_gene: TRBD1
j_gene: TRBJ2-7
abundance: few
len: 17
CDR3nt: TGTGCCAGCAGCAAGGACAGGGGACTGCTCCAATCTAGCAAGCAGTACTTC
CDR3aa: CASSKDRGLLQSSKQYF

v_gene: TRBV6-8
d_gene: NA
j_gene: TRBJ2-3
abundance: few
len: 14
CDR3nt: TGTGCCAGCAGTCCCCGGCGGCGAACAGATACGCAGTATTTT
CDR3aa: CASSPRRRTDTQYF

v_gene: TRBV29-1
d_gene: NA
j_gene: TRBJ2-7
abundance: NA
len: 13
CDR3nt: TGCAGCGTTCCCGGGAAAGGGCTCTACGAGCAGTACTTC
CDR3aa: CSVPGKGLYEQYF

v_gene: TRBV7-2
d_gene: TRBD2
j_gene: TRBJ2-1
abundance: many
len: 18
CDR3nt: TGTGCCAGCAGCTTAGCGCGGCTAGCGGTTAGCTCCTACAATGAGCAGTTCTTC
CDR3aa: CASSLARLAVSSYNEQFF

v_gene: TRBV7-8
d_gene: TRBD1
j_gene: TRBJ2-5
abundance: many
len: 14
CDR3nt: TGTGCCAGCAGCTTAGATCCAGGGGGTGAATACCAGTACTTC
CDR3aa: CASSLDPGGEYQYF

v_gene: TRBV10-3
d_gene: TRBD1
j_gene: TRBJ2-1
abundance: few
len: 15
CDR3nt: TGTGCCATCGACAGGGGGGGGAGCTCCTACAATGAGCAGTTCTTC
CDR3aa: CAIDRGGSSYNEQFF

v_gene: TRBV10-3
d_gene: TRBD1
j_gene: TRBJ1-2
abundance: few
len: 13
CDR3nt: TGTGCCACCCTAGGACAGGGTGACTATGGCTACACCTTC
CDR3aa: CATLGQGDYGYTF

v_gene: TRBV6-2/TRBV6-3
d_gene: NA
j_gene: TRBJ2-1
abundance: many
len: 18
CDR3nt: TGTGCCAGCAGCCGGACCACTAGCACGGGAGACGGCGGCAATGAGCAGTTCTTC
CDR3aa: CASSRTTSTGDGGNEQFF

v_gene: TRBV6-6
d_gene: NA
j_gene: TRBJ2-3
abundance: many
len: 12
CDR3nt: TGTGCCAGCCGGGACTCTACAGATACGCAGTATTTT
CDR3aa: CASRDSTDTQYF

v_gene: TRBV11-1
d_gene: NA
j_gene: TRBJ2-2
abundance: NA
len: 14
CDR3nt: TGTGCCAGCAGCTGGACTTCGAACACCGGGGAGCTGTTTTTT
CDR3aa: CASSWTSNTGELFF

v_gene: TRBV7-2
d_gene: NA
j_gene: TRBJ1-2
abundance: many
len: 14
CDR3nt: TGTGCCAGCAGCTTCAGGTCACGGAGTCATGGCTACACCTTC
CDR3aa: CASSFRSRSHGYTF

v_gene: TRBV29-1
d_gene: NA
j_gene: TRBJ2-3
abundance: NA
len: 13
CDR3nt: TGCAGCGTTCGCGCTGGGAGCACAGATACGCAGTATTTT
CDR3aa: CSVRAGSTDTQYF

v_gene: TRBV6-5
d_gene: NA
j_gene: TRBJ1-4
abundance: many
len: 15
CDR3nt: TGTGCCAGCAGTTACTCGGCAGGCCCATATGAAAAACTGTTTTTT
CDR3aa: CASSYSAGPYEKLFF

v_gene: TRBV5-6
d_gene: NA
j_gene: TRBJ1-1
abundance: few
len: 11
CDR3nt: TGTGCCAGCAGCTTGACAGGGAAAGCTTTCTTT
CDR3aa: CASSLTGKAFF

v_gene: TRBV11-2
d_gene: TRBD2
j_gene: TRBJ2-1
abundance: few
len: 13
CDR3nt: TGTGCCAGCGGGGCCGGGAGGACCGGTGAGCAGTTCTTC
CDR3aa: CASGAGRTGEQFF

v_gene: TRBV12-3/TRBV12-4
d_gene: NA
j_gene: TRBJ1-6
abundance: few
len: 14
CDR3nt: TGTGCCAGCAGTTTAGAGGCAGCATATTCACCCCTCCACTTT
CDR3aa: CASSLEAAYSPLHF

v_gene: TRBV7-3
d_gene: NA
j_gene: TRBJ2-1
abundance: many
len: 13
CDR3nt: TGTGCCAGCAGCCTTACTAGGGACAATGAGCAGTTCTTC
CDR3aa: CASSLTRDNEQFF

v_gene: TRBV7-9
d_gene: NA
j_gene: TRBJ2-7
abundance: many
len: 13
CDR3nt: TGTGCCAGCAGGACAGGAACCTCCTACGAGCAGTACTTC
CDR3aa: CASRTGTSYEQYF